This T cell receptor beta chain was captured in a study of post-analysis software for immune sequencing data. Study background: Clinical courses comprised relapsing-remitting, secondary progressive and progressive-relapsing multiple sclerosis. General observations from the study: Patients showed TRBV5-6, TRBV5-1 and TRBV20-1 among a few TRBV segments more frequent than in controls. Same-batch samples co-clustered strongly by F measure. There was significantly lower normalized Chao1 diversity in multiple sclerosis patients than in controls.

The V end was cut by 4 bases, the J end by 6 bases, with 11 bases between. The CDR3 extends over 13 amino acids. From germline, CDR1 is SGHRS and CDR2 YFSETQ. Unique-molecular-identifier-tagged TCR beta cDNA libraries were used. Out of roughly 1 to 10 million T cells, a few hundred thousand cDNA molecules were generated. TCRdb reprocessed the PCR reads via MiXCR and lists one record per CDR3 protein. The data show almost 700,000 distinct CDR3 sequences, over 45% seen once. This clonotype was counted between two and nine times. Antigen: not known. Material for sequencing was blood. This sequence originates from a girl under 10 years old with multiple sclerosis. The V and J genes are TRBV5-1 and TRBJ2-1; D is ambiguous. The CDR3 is CASSPRNSNEQFF. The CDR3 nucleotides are TGCGCCAGCAGCCCCCGTAACTCCAATGAGCAGTTCTTC. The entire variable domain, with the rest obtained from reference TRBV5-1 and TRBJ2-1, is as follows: KAGVTQTPRYLIKTRGQQVTLSCSPISGHRSVSWYQQTPGQGLQFLFEYFSETQRNKGNFPGRFSGRQFSNSRSEMNVSTLELGDSALYLCASSPRNSNEQFFGPGTRLTVL.